This T cell receptor (beta chain) emerged from a study of regulatory T cells in long-lasting Graves disease. This sample's time point: persistent/refractory GD, antithyroid drugs over 5 years with positive TRAb. The TCR library used RNA extracted from PBMCs. Germline loops: CDR1 MNHNS, CDR2 SASEGT. The CDR3 spans 15 residues. The V gene end was trimmed by 6 bases and the J gene end by 6 bases; junction bases not matched to a gene: 9. Investigators prepared the TCR beta libraries by applying iRepertoire HTBI primers and Arm-PCR of CDR3 regions. TCRdb passed the multiplex PCR reads through MiXCR, listing each CDR3 protein once. The repertoire consists of roughly 490,000 distinct CDR3 sequences, with 20% to 25% occurring once and the leading ten covering less than 15%.

The sequence came from a female donor with Graves disease. The chain combines TRBV6-1 with TRBJ1-5, with 9 positions matching TRBD1. Here the sequenced sample was peripheral blood mononuclear cells (PBMCs), taken when the disease was refractory, from a patient treated with antithyroid drugs. The CDR3 sequence: CASRLPGQGSQPQHF. CDR3 DNA sequence: TGTGCCAGCAGGCTTCCGGGACAGGGCTCTCAGCCCCAGCATTTT.